The 28 T cell receptor beta chains below all came from one sample that was sequenced in a study of shared clonotypes between healthy human individuals (dated by TCRdb to between 2020 and 2021). Library method: the immunoSEQ multiplex PCR assay. What TCRdb holds here is the immuneACCESS table cut down to in-frame rearrangements. Part of the clones is not present; checked against another copy, under half of the missing clones reflect an unresolved V gene, and the others are unexplained. The sample table holds about 820,000 clones, of which 90% to 95% were seen once. Of the sample, around 24% is held by the ten largest clones. For the CD8 naive samples, CD45RO-negative cells were positively selected for CCR7, yielding a CD45RA+CCR7+ population from which TemRA cells were excluded. Sequenced: naive CD8+ T cells sorted from blood. The cell subset or site label of this sample denotes: CD45RA+CCR7+. The source is a man aged 25 to 40 in good health.

The J gene is TRBJ2-1, the V gene TRBV7-6, with D maybe TRBD2 (5 bases). The V end lost 6 bases, the J end lost 1 base, and 16 bases lay between the germline ends. Germline CDR1 reads SGHVS; CDR2 reads FNYEAQ. This CDR3 comprises 16 residues. The CDR3 bases are TGTGCCAGCAGGCCAACGACGTCGGGGTCCTACAATGAGCAGTTCTTC. The encoded protein is CASRPTTSGSYNEQFF.

The rearrangement joins TRBV19 to TRBJ2-3, with TRBD1 identical over 9 bases. Trimming removed 0 bases from V and 0 bases from J; junction bases left unmatched: 7. Germline CDR1 LNHDA, CDR2 SQIVND (reference sequence). CDR3 length equals 18 residues. CDR3 nucleotides: TGTGCCAGTAGTATAGATCTGGTCGGGACAGGGAGCACAGATACGCAGTATTTT. It codes for CASSIDLVGTGSTDTQYF.

The chain carries TRBV19 and TRBJ2-7; tentative D call: TRBD2 (5 bases). The CDR3 is 14 residues long. Trimming took 1 base from V and 3 from J, leaving 10 bases between them. Germline V gives CDR1 LNHDA, CDR2 SQIVND (reference sequence). CDR3 sequence reads: CASSIAGDNYEQYF. The DNA for the CDR3 is TGTGCCAGTAGTATAGCCGGGGATAACTACGAGCAGTACTTC.

As regards this clone: Other DNA sequences from this sample encode an identical CDR3 as well. The chain uses TRBV7-9 and TRBJ1-1; 8 positions agree with TRBD1. CDR3 length: 12 residues. Germline assignment: CDR1 SEHNR and CDR2 FQNEAQ (reference sequence). J was trimmed by 5 bases and V by 5 bases; bases with no gene match: 1. The CDR3 nucleotides read TGTGCCAGCAGCCACAGGGGGACTGAAGCTTTCTTT. As protein: CASSHRGTEAFF.

The CDR3 spells CASSPGTSGQETQYF. In DNA, the CDR3 is TGTGCCAGCAGCCCTGGGACTAGCGGACAAGAGACCCAGTACTTC. The J gene is TRBJ2-5, the V gene TRBV5-8; 11 bases align to TRBD2. CDR3 length: 15 amino acids. In germline, CDR1 is SGHTS, CDR2 YDEGEE. With 4 bases clipped from V and 2 bases from J, the junction kept 4 bases outside the gene matches.

V and J are TRBV19 and TRBJ2-3; 7 bases map to TRBD1. Trimming took 4 bases from V and 2 from J; bases not matched to a gene: 3. Germline CDR1 LNHDA, CDR2 SQIVND (reference sequence). The CDR3 is 14 amino acids. The CDR3, as DNA: TGTGCCAGTAGTAGGACAGGTAACACAGATACGCAGTATTTT. Its translation is CASSRTGNTDTQYF.

The chain couples TRBV18 to TRBJ2-7; D gene unclear. The CDR3 has 15 amino acids. Trimming took 3 bases from V and 3 from J, leaving 15 bases between them. Germline V lookup: CDR1 KGHSH, CDR2 LQKENI. The CDR3 reads CASSPDMFSFYEQYF. The CDR3 coding sequence is TGTGCCAGCTCACCCGACATGTTTTCGTTCTACGAGCAGTACTTC.

The chain links TRBV12-1 to TRBJ2-7; the D call TRBD1 from the table was never checked on the DNA. TRBV12-1 has pseudogene status. The CDR3 covers 15 residues. The CDR3 DNA follows: TGTGCCAGCAGCCTACCGCCGGGACAGAGCTACGAGCAGTACTTC. Its protein is CASSLPPGQSYEQYF.

This CDR3 is CASSSQTGGEAYEQYF. The CDR3 DNA is TGTGCCAGCAGCTCCCAGACGGGTGGCGAAGCCTACGAGCAGTACTTC. This chain joins TRBV7-9 and TRBJ2-7; the D is unclear. In germline, CDR1 is SEHNR, CDR2 FQNEAQ (reference sequence). V lost 4 bases to trimming and J lost 2 bases, with 18 bases between them. The CDR3 extends over 16 amino acids.

The J gene is TRBJ1-4, the V gene TRBV5-5; unclear D gene. The CDR3 is 16 amino acids. Trimming cost V 0 bases and J 1 base, with 10 bases left between them. The V gene's germline CDR1 is SGHKS and CDR2 YYEKEE (reference sequence). In DNA, the CDR3 is TGTGCCAGCAGCTTGGAGTATGTGGGAACTAATGAAAAACTGTTTTTT. Its protein is CASSLEYVGTNEKLFF. The complete variable domain, with remaining parts taken from reference TRBV5-5 and TRBJ1-4, reads DAGVTQSPTHLIKTRGQQVTLRCSPISGHKSVSWYQQVLGQGPQFIFQYYEKEERGRGNFPDRFSARQFPNYSSELNVNALLLGDSALYLCASSLEYVGTNEKLFFGSGTQLSVL.

This chain connects TRBV11-2 to TRBJ1-4; no firm D call. This CDR3 contains 13 residues. Trimming shortened V by 0 bases and J by 8 bases, and 7 bases separated the two germline ends. CDR1 and CDR2 (germline): SGHAT, FQNNGV. CDR3 in DNA: TGTGCCAGCAGCTTAGAGTCCTCAGAAAAACTGTTTTTT. The encoded protein is CASSLESSEKLFF.

The chain is built from TRBV27 and TRBJ2-7; TRBD2 might be the D (6 bases). Germline CDR1 MNHEY, CDR2 SMNVEV (reference sequence). With 1 base removed from V and 7 bases from J, the gap between germline ends came to 17 bases. The CDR3 covers 15 residues. Written as DNA, the CDR3 is TGTGCCAGCAGTTTATTCGGCGGGATTTCCTGGGAGCAGTACTTC. As protein: CASSLFGGISWEQYF.

The chain joins TRBV28 to TRBJ2-7; tentative D call: TRBD2 (5 bases). Germline CDR1 reads MDHEN; CDR2 reads SYDVKM. Deletions cut 6 bases from V and 2 bases from J, with 11 bases between. The CDR3 is made up of 13 amino acids. The CDR3 DNA is TGTGCCAGCAGAGGAGGTCCCACCTACGAGCAGTACTTC. It translates to CASRGGPTYEQYF. The full variable domain, completed using reference TRBV28 and TRBJ2-7, is DVKVTQSSRYLVKRTGEKVFLECVQDMDHENMFWYRQDPGLGLRLIYFSYDVKMKEKGDIPEGYSVSREKKERFSLILESASTNQTSMYLCASRGGPTYEQYFGPGTRLTVT.

The CDR3 region has the DNA TGTGCCAGCTCACCCGAACAGGGGTTTTTGTATGGCTACACCTTC. This encodes CASSPEQGFLYGYTF. The chain carries TRBV18 and TRBJ1-2; 7 nucleotides match TRBD1. The CDR3 totals 15 residues. The germline V gene has CDR1 KGHSH and CDR2 LQKENI. The ends lost 3 bases at V and 5 bases at J; junction bases unmatched: 9.

J is TRBJ2-1 and V is TRBV7-6; 7 bases fit TRBD2. The V and J ends lost 5 bases and 0 bases, in that order; junction bases with no gene match: 4. The CDR3 spans 15 residues. Germline V gene data show CDR1 as SGHVS and CDR2 as FNYEAQ. The CDR3 is CASSARGVSYNEQFF. The CDR3 DNA sequence: TGTGCCAGCAGCGCCCGGGGGGTCTCCTACAATGAGCAGTTCTTC.

A note on this clone: Other DNA sequences of this sample code for an identical CDR3. V is TRBV7-9 and J is TRBJ2-1; weak D call: TRBD1 (5 bases). The V end lost 1 base, the J end lost 5 bases, and 9 bases lay between the germline ends. There are 14 residues in the CDR3. The V gene's germline CDR1 is SEHNR and CDR2 FQNEAQ (reference sequence). In nucleotides, the CDR3 is TGTGCCAGCAGCTTAGGGCAGGGCAACAATGAGCAGTTCTTC. Its protein product is CASSLGQGNNEQFF.

This chain joins TRBV4-2 and TRBJ2-1, with D hard to call. This CDR3 has 13 amino acids. The V and J ends lost 1 base and 3 bases respectively, with 4 bases between them. From germline, CDR1 is LGHNA and CDR2 YNFKEQ. In DNA, the CDR3 is TGTGCCAGCAGCCAAGGTGACTACAATGAGCAGTTCTTC. Amino acid sequence: CASSQGDYNEQFF.

This chain joins TRBV7-2 and TRBJ2-3, with 14 bases aligning to TRBD2. This CDR3 has 19 residues. V was pared by 5 bases and J by 3 bases, with 13 bases of the junction left unmatched. The germline gives CDR1 SGHTA, CDR2 FQGNSA. Written as DNA, the CDR3 is TGTGCCAGCAGCCCGTACTCCGGGACTAGCGGGAGTAATACAGATACGCAGTATTTT. It specifies CASSPYSGTSGSNTDTQYF.

The chain links TRBV4-1 to TRBJ2-5; perhaps TRBD1 as D (5 bases). V was cut by 4 bases and J by 5 bases, with 14 bases left in between. CDR1 MGHRA and CDR2 YSYEKL come from the germline V gene. The CDR3 runs to 14 residues. The chain's CDR3 is CASSLGQGVETQYF. The CDR3 DNA reads as TGCGCCAGCAGCCTCGGGCAGGGTGTCGAGACCCAGTACTTC.

V and J are TRBV7-9 and TRBJ2-7; 9 bases map to TRBD1. V lost 7 bases and J lost 4; bases outside the gene matches: 14. The length of the CDR3 is 16 residues. CDR1 and CDR2 (germline): SEHNR, FQNEAQ (reference sequence). The CDR3 spells CASISSPGTGKYEQYF. CDR3 sequence (DNA): TGTGCCAGCATTTCATCTCCCGGGACAGGGAAGTACGAGCAGTACTTC.

CDR3 DNA sequence: TGTGCCAGCAGCTCCGGGACAACCGGCACAGATACGCAGTATTTT. It specifies CASSSGTTGTDTQYF. This chain links TRBV7-2 with TRBJ2-3, with D possibly TRBD1 on 6 matching bases. Trimming removed 4 bases at V and 1 base at J, with 12 bases between. CDR1 and CDR2 (germline): SGHTA, FQGNSA. The CDR3 is 15 residues long.

This chain connects TRBV27 to TRBJ2-7; 7 bases line up with TRBD1. The J segment lost 4 bases and the V segment lost 3 bases, leaving 6 bases of the junction unmatched. CDR3 length: 14 amino acids. Germline-derived CDR1 and CDR2 are MNHEY and SMNVEV (reference sequence). CDR3 amino acids: CASSFGTELYEQYF. Written as DNA, the CDR3 is TGTGCCAGCAGTTTCGGGACAGAATTGTACGAGCAGTACTTC.

The J gene is TRBJ2-7, the V gene TRBV4-3, with TRBD2 identical over 8 bases. The V gene's germline CDR1 is LGHNA and CDR2 YSLEER. This CDR3 contains 16 residues. Trimming cost V 1 base and J 4 bases; bases outside gene matches: 9. CDR3 DNA: TGCGCCAGCAGCCAAGCTATAGCGGGATTAGGGTACGAGCAGTACTTC. Its protein product is CASSQAIAGLGYEQYF.

The chain is built from TRBV6-6 and TRBJ2-2; D possibly matches TRBD1 or TRBD2 (5 bases each). Germline lookup yields CDR1 MNHNY and CDR2 SVGAGI (reference sequence). The CDR3 spans 14 residues. The V end lost 2 bases, the J end lost 7 bases, and 11 bases lay between the germline ends. CDR3 DNA: TGTGCCAGCAGTTACAACCTTGGGGGCGGGGAGCTGTTTTTT. It is translated as CASSYNLGGGELFF.

CDR3 in DNA: TGCAGCGTTGCTGGGTGGAGACTAGCGGGAGGTGAGGGTGAGCAGTACTTC. It encodes CSVAGWRLAGGEGEQYF. V and J are TRBV29-1 and TRBJ2-7; TRBD2 matches 13 bases. This CDR3 spans 17 amino acids. V lost 4 bases and J lost 7; bases outside the gene matches: 16. CDR1 and CDR2 from the germline V gene are SQVTM and ANQGSEA.

V and J are TRBV21-1 and TRBJ2-7; the tabulated D call, TRBD2, remains unverified against the DNA. TRBV21-1 is tagged as a pseudogene. This CDR3 is built from 20 residues. In DNA form, the CDR3 reads TGTGCCAGCAGCAAAGCCATAGAGGGAAGAGAGGCATACTACTACTACGAGCAGTACTTC. Protein sequence: CASSKAIEGREAYYYYEQYF.

The chain recombines TRBV2 with TRBJ1-1; tentatively, D is TRBD1 (5 bases). The CDR3 length is 14 residues. V was pared by 3 bases and J by 4 bases, with 12 bases between. CDR1 and CDR2 from the germline V gene are SNHLY and FYNNEI. The DNA of the CDR3 is TGTGCCAGCAGTGATTTAGGACATCCCACTGAAGCTTTCTTT. The encoded protein is CASSDLGHPTEAFF.

This clone was picked up one time. In DNA, the CDR3 is TGCGCCAGCAGCCCAGGGGGAGGGGGTACCCATACCTACGAGCAGTACTTC. It codes for CASSPGGGGTHTYEQYF. This chain connects TRBV4-1 to TRBJ2-7; either TRBD1 or TRBD2 may fit D (7 bases each). This CDR3 contains 17 residues. V gave up 4 bases and J gave up 2 bases, with 21 bases separating them. Germline assignment: CDR1 MGHRA and CDR2 YSYEKL.